This TCR beta chain appears in the sequencing data of a study of response to subunit inactivated influenza vaccine. TCRdb passed the RT-PCR reads through MiXCR, listing each CDR3 protein once. The data contain about 500,000 distinct CDR3 sequences, more than 7% of them singletons. Germline loops: CDR1 DFQATT, CDR2 SNEGSKA (reference sequence). The CDR3 runs 14 residues. V was clipped by 2 bases and J by 2 bases, with 13 bases between them. This clonotype has just a few counts. The input for sequencing was PBMCs from blood, taken roughly 24 months after vaccination. The source is a man between 50 and 75 years old who received an inactivated influenza vaccine. The chain links TRBV20-1 to TRBJ2-7, with D perhaps TRBD1 (6 bases). The CDR3 DNA is TGCAGTGCTAGAAACAGGGACGAGGCCTACGAGCAGTACTTC. Translation gives CSARNRDEAYEQYF.